Reported below is one T cell receptor (beta chain). Its antigen is not identified. The sample belongs to a study of PD-L1 blockade in urothelial cancer. About the study: About nine tenths of the roughly 30 patients were men who had bladder-origin urothelial cancer. Blood was evaluated 3 weeks (second dose) and 6 weeks after therapy began.

Noted time point: pretreatment peripheral blood. The patients had locally advanced or metastatic urothelial carcinoma. Assay used: immunoSEQ multiplex PCR; TCRdb lists only in-frame clones, some missing. The data show around 130,000 clones, about four fifths seen once. Regarding the study as a whole: In blood sampled pretreatment, TCR clonality below the median predicted better survival.

The sample in question was PBMCs, obtained around atezolizumab (anti-PD-L1) treatment. The sequence came from a man aged 45-65 years with urothelial cancer.

CDR3 amino acids: CASSFVGGSYNEQFF. CDR3 coding DNA: TGTGCCAGCAGTTTTGTGGGGGGCTCCTACAATGAGCAGTTCTTC. This chain connects TRBV27 to TRBJ2-1; maybe TRBD2 (6 bases). CDR1 is MNHEY and CDR2 is SMNVEV in the germline V gene (reference sequence). Between the trimmed V and J ends, which lost 3 bases and 0 bases, there was a span of 9 bases. This CDR3 has 15 amino acids.